This T cell receptor beta chain stems from a study of post-analysis software for immune sequencing data. At the level of the study: Relapsing-remitting, secondary progressive and progressive-relapsing courses of multiple sclerosis were included.

Unique molecular identifiers featured in each of the TCR beta cDNA libraries. TCRdb ran MiXCR on the PCR reads and lists one entry per CDR3 protein. Among more than 500,000 distinct CDR3 sequences listed, around 31% were seen once. Sequencing was performed on blood. The TCR comes from a girl under 18 with multiple sclerosis.

The CDR3 protein is CSEAGMSSYNEQFF. The CDR3 DNA is TGCAGTGAGGCAGGGATGAGCTCCTACAATGAGCAGTTCTTC. The rearrangement uses TRBV20-1 and TRBJ2-1, with a weak D call TRBD1 (5 bases). The CDR3 covers 14 residues. V was clipped by 7 bases and J by 0 bases, with 13 bases between them. In germline, CDR1 is DFQATT, CDR2 SNEGSKA (reference sequence).